This T cell receptor beta chain derives from a study of blood T cell repertoires in COVID-19. Turning to the study itself: PBMCs, B-cell-depleted T cells, or T cells were the source of the cDNA or gDNA that made up the material.

In the authors' methods: By means of reference gene primer amplification, nucleated cell counts were estimated. Here immunoSEQ multiplex PCR was the method, and the copy in TCRdb shows in-frame clones only, minus some. V, J and clone size reflect that table, while D and trimming were determined from the DNA. The sample holds about 180,000 clones, approximately 84% seen once. Germline-derived CDR1 and CDR2 are MNHEY and SVGEGT. V shed 5 bases, J shed 5 bases, and the junction held 8 bases outside the gene matches. The CDR3 sequence is 14 residues long. J is TRBJ1-1 and V is TRBV6-2 or TRBV6-3; 7 bases map to TRBD1. The receptor comes from a man younger than 30 with active or convalescent COVID-19. Sequenced material: peripheral blood. The CDR3 sequence is CASSQSTGNTEAFF. CDR3 in DNA: TGTGCCAGCAGTCAGTCGACAGGGAATACTGAAGCTTTCTTT.